The subject of this entry is one T cell receptor beta chain. This receptor's antigen is unknown. Base qualities are not recorded, but no much larger clone differs from it by a single base. This record belongs to a study of cytomegalovirus exposure and HLA in healthy donors (dated by TCRdb to between 2016 and 2019). At the level of the whole study: In an earlier analysis of some 550 of the donors, 250 to 300 Gb of sequence data and 100 million or so unique TCR beta sequences from roughly 200 million T cells were reported. Roughly 290 gigabases of sequencing data and around 88 million unique TCR sequences made up an early release that covered around 640 HLA-typed donors. Of the 398 genotyped donors, roughly 85% fell in the genetic ancestry cluster associated with self-reported Caucasian donors. The study aimed to test whether cataloging public T cell receptors could reveal signatures of past pathogen exposure. The T cell repertoires of several hundred subjects were profiled by immunosequencing and related to cytomegalovirus serostatus. A separate validation cohort of more than 100 different subjects was used in addition to the approximately 700-subject first cohort. The study combined high-throughput TCR immunosequencing, statistical association of individual TCRs with disease status, and machine learning to predict cytomegalovirus infection status. A later analysis re-analyzed previously published TCR beta repertoires from about 730 donors and added high-resolution HLA genotyping to study TCR occurrence patterns. In the later analysis, no new phenotypic data were used to find candidate immune exposures; instead, reliance was placed on TCR beta sequences and their occurrence across donors. To decide whether each TCR beta V gene segment behaved as functional or pseudogenic, an earlier analysis of fewer than 750 of the donors relied on high-throughput TCR beta sequencing. Donor age, sex, ethnicity and CMV serostatus were collected together with the repertoire data. A later genetic analysis took genome-wide SNP genotypes for about 55% of the 666 donors and used that subset as a discovery cohort. All discovery cohort repertoires had been generated using a single sequencing platform. Class I and class II HLA loci were covered by the typing at four-digit resolution. Typing coverage varied by locus: about 629-640 donors for A, B, C, DRB1 and DQB1; 522 for DQA1; more than 600 for DPA1; 450 to 480 for DPB1. Roughly five DR-DQ haplotypes were handled as single units for association and clustering, since linkage in the cohort was strong. Across some 400 genotyped donors of the cohort, an average of approximately 240,000 unique TCR beta nucleotide sequences per donor were sequenced, and around 19% of those sequences were non-productive.

The library was built by means of the immunoSEQ multiplex PCR assay. A mixture of 60 forward primers for TCR Vbeta segments and 13 reverse primers for TCR Jbeta segments was used in the multiplex PCR. A multiplex PCR assay on genomic DNA amplified the CDR3 region of rearranged TCR beta genes. Amplified TCR beta libraries were sequenced as 87-base-pair reads on the Illumina HiSeq System. On the study's bioinformatics: In a later analysis, tens of millions of unique TCR beta chains were counted across the approximately 670 repertoires, and some 10 million of these chains were shared by at least two donors. Raw reads were error-corrected and collapsed into unique sequences by a nearest-neighbor algorithm in which closely related sequences were merged to remove PCR and sequencing errors. CDR3 sequences were aligned to IMGT reference sequences to assign V, D and J gene segments. Each retained sequence needed at least a six-nucleotide match to both a V gene segment and a J gene segment. A rearrangement was called productive if the CDR3 had no stop codons and remained in frame with V and J, and every other rearrangement was called non-productive. CDR3 was defined according to IMGT convention as the region running from the second conserved V-encoded cysteine to the conserved J-encoded phenylalanine. Sequences without an unambiguous match to a single V gene segment were excluded from the earlier analysis of 500 to 700 of the donors. In an earlier analysis of 587 of the donors, a V segment was called functional when productive rearrangements were above 56.7%, and segregating when the standard deviation between donors exceeded 5%. A statistical classification framework was built for diagnosing cytomegalovirus status from the catalog of TCR beta chain sequences. V and J gene assignment, in a later analysis, came from comparing TCR nucleotide sequences with IMGT/GENE-DB human TR gene sequences. In a later analysis, CDR3 sequences and most-parsimonious VDJ recombination scenarios were assigned using the TCRdist pipeline. A later analysis defined each TCR beta chain by its CDR3 amino acid sequence plus V-gene family, and excluded reads lacking a unique V-gene family. A later analysis removed 500 to 600 highly shared, low-generation-probability nucleotide sequences to deal with suspected cross-contamination and a sequencing artifact. In a later analysis, a clonal expansion index for each public chain was calculated from normalized within-repertoire ranks of inferred template counts. A later analysis computed generation probabilities with a VDJ recombination model fitted to out-of-frame rearrangements, and checked the results against IGoR. In a later analysis, hypergeometric tests were used to score TCR-TCR, TCR-HLA and TCR-CMV co-occurrence, with a repertoire-size bias correction applied to TCR pairs. In a later analysis, false discovery rates were estimated by permuting HLA or CMV assignments 20 times. In a later analysis, co-occurring TCRs were grouped using DBSCAN, with TCRdist sequence similarity added in when clustering inside HLA-allele-positive subsets. Repertoires with fewer than 30,000 or more than 120,000 public chains, plus five repertoires with anomalous nucleotide sharing, were excluded from co-occurrence clustering. Held by TCRdb, this immuneACCESS table contains in-frame sequences only and omits some clones. Under half of the omission traces to an unresolved V gene where checked; the cause of the rest is unknown. The V and J calls and clone size are taken from that table; D and trimming were inferred from the DNA. For this sample there are approximately 150,000 clones; around four fifths appear just once. The ten largest clones capture about 10% of the sample.

Results the study describes overall, beyond this receptor: In an earlier analysis of some 540 of the donors, most TCR beta V segments appeared in productive rearrangements about 87% or about 30% of the time, broadly matching IMGT annotations. In a later analysis, most CMV-associated TCR beta chains were found to appear HLA-restricted, with HLA associations seemingly driven largely by CMV exposure. Correlated functional status among segregating V segments might be attributable to linkage disequilibrium, but an unknown experimental factor could not be ruled out. A cluster of highly shared sequence variants was judged likely to represent a technical artifact of the sequencing pipeline. In a later analysis, several top co-occurrence clusters were reported to appear linked to parvovirus B19, influenza, CMV and Epstein-Barr virus. A later analysis found that TCR association rates varied across HLA loci, with DRB1 alleles showing the most associated TCRs and HLA-C alleles the fewest. In vitro tests confirmed that a few of the cytomegalovirus-associated TCR beta chains recognize cytomegalovirus antigens. While some public TCRs were present in many individuals, most TCR sequences turned up only very rarely across donors. Roughly 15 rarely observed V segments, including chromosome 9 orphons, were excluded from the earlier analysis of several hundred of the donors because counts were too low. The study gave a list of around 170 TCR beta chains associated with cytomegalovirus. A further reported finding was that TCR beta sequences accurately predicted the HLA-A and HLA-B alleles for most subjects in the first cohort. Because HLA typing was missing for some donors at each locus, association tests included only the typed subset. The 87-base-pair reads could not distinguish some IMGT-functional V segments, including TRBV6-2 and TRBV6-3, so those segments were excluded. The only immune exposure information available for the cohort was CMV serostatus. This cohort had only TCR beta chains sequenced, and the lack of alpha or paired-chain data limited which features could be detected. The authors suggested that the approach could potentially be extended to other disease states and immunological phenotypes. At a false discovery rate of 0.05, a later analysis linked roughly 17,000 TCR beta sequences to specific HLA alleles. The classifier was reported to diagnose cytomegalovirus status with high specificity and sensitivity in both the original and validation cohorts. In a later genetic analysis, a missense DCLRE1C variant was associated with V-gene and J-gene trimming of TCR beta chains, and the association was replicated in an independent cohort. According to a later genetic analysis, donors in an Asian-associated ancestry cluster had fewer N-insertions in productive TCRs than the approximately 630-donor mean. When HLA alleles, especially DR and DQ, strongly co-occurred, attributing TCR associations to individual alleles was difficult. A later analysis found that HLA-associated TCR beta chains were more clonally expanded and had lower generation probabilities than equally common non-associated chains. Roughly uniform sequencing depth across donors was assumed in presence/absence analyses, although this assumption may not hold.

V was cut back by 6 bases and J by 6 bases, leaving a gap of 14 bases between them. In the germline V gene (reference sequence), CDR1 corresponds to MNHEY and CDR2 to SMNVEV. The cysteine opens and the phenylalanine closes a CDR3 of 14 amino acids. Only the CDR3 DNA is retained, 42 bases long and in frame from the first base. The cohort comprised around 690 healthy bone marrow donors. At the time of sampling, all cohort members were nominally healthy, though unrecorded immune exposures were likely present. The donor was CMV seropositive and was included in the group of 300 or so seropositive cohort members. Every donor gave a peripheral blood sample, and the peripheral blood mononuclear cells from that sample were used for TCR beta sequencing. The Qiagen DNeasy Blood Extraction Kit was used to extract genomic DNA from the blood cell samples.

This TCR was sampled from a man between 50 and 59 years old in good health and CMV-seropositive. The specimen was PBMCs. The rearrangement joined TRBV27 to TRBJ2-2; a tentative D call is TRBD1 (6 bases match). The CDR3: CASRIRAGAGELFF. The DNA sequence reads TGTGCCAGCAGGATCAGGGCAGGGGCCGGGGAGCTGTTTTTT.